This TCR beta chain was observed in a study of blood T cells in healthy people across ages. PCR was performed a second time for roughly 7 to 11 cycles using a sample-barcoded 5' primer and a J-beta primer mix. TCRdb re-derived calls from the 5' RACE reads in MiXCR, one entry per CDR3 protein. The sample shows about 830,000 distinct CDR3 sequences, 62% of them seen only once. Per germline, CDR1 SEHNR and CDR2 FQNEAQ (reference sequence). The CDR3 consists of 13 residues. Researchers collected ten milliliters of peripheral blood from every single donor. Points on this clonotype: The junction departs from germline at one end; a sequencing error may be responsible.

The rearrangement uses TRBV7-9 and TRBJ2-5; tentatively, D is TRBD2 (5 bases). The sample taken for sequencing was blood. This receptor was identified in a man aged 25-45 years in good health. CDR3 DNA sequence: TGTGCCGGCAGCTTTCCGGGATTGGAGACCCAGTACTTC. It is translated as CAGSFPGLETQYF. Looking up the rest from reference TRBV7-9 and TRBJ2-5 gives the full variable domain: DTGVSQNPRHKITKRGQNVTFRCDPISEHNRLYWYRQTLGQGPEFLTYFQNEAQLEKSRLLSDRFSAERPKGSFSTLEIQRTEQGDSAMYLCAGSFPGLETQYFGPGTRLLVL.